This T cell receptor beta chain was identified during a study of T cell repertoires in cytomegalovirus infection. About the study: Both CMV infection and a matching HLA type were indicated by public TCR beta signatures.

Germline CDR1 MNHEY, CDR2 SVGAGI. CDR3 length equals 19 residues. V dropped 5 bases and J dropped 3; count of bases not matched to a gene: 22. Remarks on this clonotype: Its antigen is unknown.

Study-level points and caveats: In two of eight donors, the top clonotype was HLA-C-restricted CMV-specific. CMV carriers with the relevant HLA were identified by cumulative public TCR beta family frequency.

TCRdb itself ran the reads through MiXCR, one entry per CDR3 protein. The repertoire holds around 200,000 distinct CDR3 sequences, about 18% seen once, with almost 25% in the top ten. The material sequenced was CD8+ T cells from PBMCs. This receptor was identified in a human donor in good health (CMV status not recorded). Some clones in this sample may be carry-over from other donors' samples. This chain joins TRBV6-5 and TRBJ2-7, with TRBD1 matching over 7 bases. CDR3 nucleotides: TGTGCCAGCAGTCACCCCGCACGAATCGACGGGACAGTTTACTACGAGCAGTACTTC. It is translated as CASSHPARIDGTVYYEQYF.